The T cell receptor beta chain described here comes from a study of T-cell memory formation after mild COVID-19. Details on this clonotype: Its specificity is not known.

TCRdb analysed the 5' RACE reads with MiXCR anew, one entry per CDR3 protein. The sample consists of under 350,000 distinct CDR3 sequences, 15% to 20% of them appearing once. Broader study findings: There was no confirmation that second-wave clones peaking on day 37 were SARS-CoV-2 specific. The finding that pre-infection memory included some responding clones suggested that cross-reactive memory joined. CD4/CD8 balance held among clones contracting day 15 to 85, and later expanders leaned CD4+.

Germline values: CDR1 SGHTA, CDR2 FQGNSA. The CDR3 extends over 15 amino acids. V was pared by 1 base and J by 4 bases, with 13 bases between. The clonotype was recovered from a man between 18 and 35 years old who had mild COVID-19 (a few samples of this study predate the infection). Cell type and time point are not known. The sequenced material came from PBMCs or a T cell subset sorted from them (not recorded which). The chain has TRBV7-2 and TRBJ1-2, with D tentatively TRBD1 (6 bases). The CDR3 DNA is TGTGCCAGCAGCTTAGGGTGGACAGTGCTCTATGGCTACACCTTC. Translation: CASSLGWTVLYGYTF.